The 7 T cell receptor beta chains below all came from one sample that was sequenced in a study of identical twins. One entry per CDR3 protein, called by TCRdb with MiXCR from the 5' RACE reads. The table shows hundreds of thousands of distinct CDR3 sequences, with more than 6.5% occurring only once. The same data also went into a second study, on yellow fever vaccine responses in identical twins.

The source material was memory (CD45RO+) T cells sorted from blood. Receptors were obtained from a woman younger than 30 in good health.

The chain carries TRBV7-9 and TRBJ2-3, with D hard to call. Trimming took 5 bases from V and 4 from J, leaving 7 bases between them. Looked up from germline, CDR1 is SEHNR and CDR2 is FQNEAQ (reference sequence). CDR3 length: 12 amino acids. The DNA of the CDR3 is TGTGCCAGCAGCCCCGAGTCAGATACGCAGTATTTT. Protein: CASSPESDTQYF. Full variable domain (remainder filled in from reference TRBV7-9 and TRBJ2-3): DTGVSQNPRHKITKRGQNVTFRCDPISEHNRLYWYRQTLGQGPEFLTYFQNEAQLEKSRLLSDRFSAERPKGSFSTLEIQRTEQGDSAMYLCASSPESDTQYFGPGTRLTVL.

A few counts support this clonotype. This sequence joins TRBV11-2 and TRBJ1-1; D is perhaps TRBD1 (5 bases). V gave up 0 bases and J gave up 7 bases, with 12 bases separating them. In germline, CDR1 is SGHAT, CDR2 FQNNGV. The length of the CDR3 is 14 residues. This chain's CDR3 is CASSLEVGAIEAFF. CDR3 sequence (DNA): TGTGCCAGCAGCTTAGAGGTCGGGGCGATTGAAGCTTTCTTT.

This chain uses TRBV4-1 with TRBJ2-1; TRBD1 might be the D (6 bases). Germline values: CDR1 MGHRA, CDR2 YSYEKL. The CDR3 length is 14 residues. Trimming took 0 bases from V and 8 from J, leaving 11 bases between them. CDR3 sequence (DNA): TGCGCCAGCAGCCAAGAATACAGGGTGGATGAGCAGTTCTTC. It specifies CASSQEYRVDEQFF.

This chain joins TRBV6-1 and TRBJ1-6; D gene uncertain. The germline gives CDR1 MNHNS, CDR2 SASEGT. The CDR3 runs to 13 residues. V gave up 5 bases and J gave up 5 bases, with 7 bases separating them. CDR3 sequence: CASSQVNNSPLHF. The CDR3 bases are TGTGCCAGCAGTCAGGTGAATAATTCACCCCTCCACTTT.

This clonotype came up a few times. The rearrangement uses TRBV27 and TRBJ2-7; TRBD2 is a possible D gene (5 bases). The CDR3 extends over 13 amino acids. V lost 6 bases to trimming and J lost 0 bases, with 9 bases between them. The germline gives CDR1 MNHEY, CDR2 SMNVEV (reference sequence). The CDR3 region is CASRTRDSYEQYF. The CDR3 DNA reads TGTGCCAGCAGGACCCGGGACTCCTACGAGCAGTACTTC.

V and J are TRBV19 and TRBJ2-7; TRBD1 agrees at 9 bases. V gave up 6 bases and J gave up 6 bases; unmatched junction bases: 9. CDR3 length: 14 amino acids. Germline CDR1 reads LNHDA; CDR2 reads SQIVND (reference sequence). This CDR3 reads CASSSRDRVGEQYF. The CDR3 DNA sequence: TGTGCCAGTAGCTCGCGGGACAGGGTGGGCGAGCAGTACTTC.

This clonotype showed up just a few times. This chain uses TRBV6-1 with TRBJ1-1; 7 bases fit TRBD1. Germline V gene data show CDR1 as MNHNS and CDR2 as SASEGT. Trimming cost V 5 bases and J 6 bases; bases outside gene matches: 9. This CDR3 is built from 14 residues. CDR3 in DNA: TGTGCCAGCAGTCAACAGGGGAGTATCGCTGAAGCTTTCTTT. Residues: CASSQQGSIAEAFF.